Below are 20 T cell receptor beta chains sequenced from a single sample in a study of neurological immune-mediated disorders. The time point: longitudinal time-point 1 (baseline). TCRdb used MiXCR to reprocess the 5' RACE reads, holding one entry per CDR3 protein. The sample gives roughly 75,000 distinct CDR3 sequences, roughly 13% of which show up once; approximately 4.6% is in the top ten. The specimen sequenced was PBMCs. These receptors were collected from a female donor with HTLV-1-associated myelopathy (HAM/TSP).

The rearrangement joins TRBV10-3 to TRBJ2-3; either TRBD1 or TRBD2 may supply D (5 bases each). V gave up 6 bases and J gave up 0 bases, with 13 bases separating them. The CDR3 length is 15 residues. Germline assignment: CDR1 ENHRY and CDR2 SYGVKD. The CDR3 DNA follows: TGTGCCATCAGCTCGGGACGGATGAGCACAGATACGCAGTATTTT. This encodes CAISSGRMSTDTQYF.

This clonotype was detected ten times or more. The chain's CDR3 is CASSSRLAGGLLTGELFF. CDR3 DNA: TGTGCCAGCAGCTCCCGGTTAGCGGGGGGACTACTCACCGGGGAGCTGTTTTTT. The rearrangement links TRBV7-8 to TRBJ2-2; the match to TRBD2 covers 10 bases. Germline values: CDR1 SGHVS, CDR2 FQNEAQ. V lost 4 bases, J lost 4 bases, and 12 bases stayed unmatched. The CDR3 totals 18 residues.

This clonotype occurred many times. For the CDR3, the DNA is TGTGCCAGCAGCTTCCTCAGACGGGGAGCCACAGATACGCAGTATTTT. This translates into CASSFLRRGATDTQYF. The rearrangement joins TRBV7-2 to TRBJ2-3, with a possible D match to TRBD2 (5 bases). V lost 3 bases, J lost 2 bases, and 15 bases lay in between. Germline V gene sequence: CDR1 SGHTA, CDR2 FQGNSA. This CDR3 is 16 amino acids long.

This clonotype was seen repeatedly, ten times or more. The CDR3 DNA reads as TGTGCCAGCAGCTTCGGGGTTGGCGAGCAGTACTTC. Protein: CASSFGVGEQYF. The rearrangement joins TRBV7-9 to TRBJ2-7; possible D gene TRBD2, 5 bases. The CDR3 covers 12 residues. V lost 3 bases and J 6 bases, leaving 9 bases between the germline ends. Germline CDR1 reads SEHNR; CDR2 reads FQNEAQ (reference sequence).

The chain joins TRBV3-1 to TRBJ2-4; TRBD2 matches at 13 bases. CDR3 size: 17 residues. J was trimmed by 0 bases and V by 3 bases; bases with no gene match: 2. CDR1 and CDR2 from the germline V gene are LGHDT and YNNKEL (reference sequence). DNA for the CDR3: TGTGCCAGCAGCCAGACTAGCGGGGGGCTAGCCAAAAACATTCAGTACTTC. Translated: CASSQTSGGLAKNIQYF.

The gene calls are TRBV4-2 and TRBJ2-7; 8 positions agree with TRBD1. J gave up 1 base and V 0 bases, and 5 bases lay outside the gene matches. The CDR3 is 16 residues long. Germline CDR1 reads LGHNA; CDR2 reads YNFKEQ. CDR3 in DNA: TGTGCCAGCAGCCAAGAAGGGGGACAGGCGTCCTACGAGCAGTACTTC. It encodes CASSQEGGQASYEQYF.

This clonotype was counted ten times or more. The CDR3 sequence: CSARGLAAFYNEQFF. In nucleotides, the CDR3 is TGCAGTGCTAGGGGACTAGCGGCCTTCTACAATGAGCAGTTCTTC. The chain uses TRBV20-1 and TRBJ2-1, with 11 bases fitting TRBD2. CDR1 is DFQATT, CDR2 SNEGSKA, per germline (reference sequence). V was clipped by 3 bases and J by 3 bases; unmatched bases: 4. The CDR3 loop spans 15 amino acids.

This clonotype was counted only a few times. The chain recombines TRBV27 with TRBJ2-3; unclear D gene. V was trimmed by 4 bases and J by 0 bases, leaving 5 bases between them. From germline, CDR1 is MNHEY and CDR2 SMNVEV (reference sequence). This CDR3 region has 13 residues. CDR3 sequence reads: CASSYASTDTQYF. The CDR3 DNA sequence: TGTGCCAGCAGTTACGCAAGCACAGATACGCAGTATTTT.

This clonotype was detected ten times or more. The genes are TRBV5-1 and TRBJ2-4, with TRBD2 matching over 8 bases. With 0 bases clipped from V and 7 bases from J, the junction kept 9 bases outside the gene matches. The germline CDR1 and CDR2 sequences are SGHRS and YFSETQ. The length of the CDR3 is 16 residues. CDR3 in amino acids: CASSLVTGGLGNIQYF. The CDR3 nucleotides are TGCGCCAGCAGCTTGGTGACGGGGGGGCTGGGCAACATTCAGTACTTC.

This clonotype was recorded at least ten times. The chain is built from TRBV5-5 and TRBJ1-1; D is undetermined. V dropped 0 bases and J dropped 6 bases, with 12 bases sitting between them. The CDR3 runs 14 residues. Germline CDR1 reads SGHKS; CDR2 reads YYEKEE (reference sequence). The CDR3 here is CASSLDRVAPEAFF. DNA of the CDR3: TGTGCCAGCAGCTTGGATCGGGTGGCCCCTGAAGCTTTCTTT. Using reference TRBV5-5 and TRBJ1-1 for the parts outside the CDR3, the full variable domain is DAGVTQSPTHLIKTRGQQVTLRCSPISGHKSVSWYQQVLGQGPQFIFQYYEKEERGRGNFPDRFSARQFPNYSSELNVNALLLGDSALYLCASSLDRVAPEAFFGQGTRLTVV.

Points on this clonotype: At one boundary the junction diverges from the germline segment, which might be a read error. V usage is TRBV7-2 and J usage is TRBJ2-1, with a weak D call TRBD2 (7 bases). CDR1 SGHTA and CDR2 FQGNSA come from the germline V gene. The CDR3 is 17 amino acids. The DNA for the CDR3 is TGTGCCAGCAGCCCACGGGGGGCCCTAAGCTCCTACAATGATCAGTTCTTC. Protein product: CASSPRGALSSYNDQFF.

About this clonotype: At one end, the junction sequence differs from germline, possibly due to a read error. The chain has TRBV25-1 and TRBJ2-3; a weak D match, TRBD2 (7 bases). This CDR3 has 15 amino acids. Germline assignment: CDR1 MGHDK and CDR2 SYGVNS. CDR3 residues: CVSRGRGGERYTQYF. For the CDR3, the DNA is TGTGTCAGCAGAGGTCGAGGGGGGGAACGCTATACGCAGTATTTT.

This clonotype came up many times. The chain couples TRBV7-2 to TRBJ2-5, with TRBD2 matching 10 bases. V gave up 2 bases and J gave up 5 bases; unmatched junction bases: 11. The CDR3 is made up of 17 amino acids. Germline CDR1 SGHTA, CDR2 FQGNSA. CDR3 DNA: TGTGCCAGCAGCTTAAGGCAGCGGGGGGGCTCTGGGGAGACCCAGTACTTC. This translates into CASSLRQRGGSGETQYF.

In this sample, this clonotype turned up many times. The chain uses TRBV7-3 and TRBJ2-1; D tentatively fits TRBD1 or TRBD2 (6 bases each). Germline V gene lookup returns CDR1 SGHTA and CDR2 FQGTGA. The CDR3 totals 16 residues. V was trimmed by 5 bases and J by 10 bases, leaving 24 bases between them. CDR3: CASSRGDSGARGEQFF. In DNA form, the CDR3 reads TGTGCCAGCAGCAGAGGGGACTCAGGGGCGCGAGGGGAGCAGTTCTTC.

This clonotype has a count of ten or more. The CDR3 here is CASSKGSGGPGEQFF. CDR3 DNA sequence: TGCGCCAGCAGCAAAGGAAGCGGGGGGCCGGGTGAGCAGTTCTTC. The rearrangement joins TRBV5-1 to TRBJ2-1, with 9 bases aligning to TRBD2. The CDR3 is 15 residues long. The V and J ends lost 4 bases and 9 bases, in that order; junction bases with no gene match: 11. In germline, CDR1 is SGHRS, CDR2 YFSETQ.

The chain's CDR3 is CASSLIPDFNTGELFF. CDR3 sequence (DNA): TGTGCCAGCAGCTTAATCCCAGATTTTAACACCGGGGAGCTGTTTTTT. V usage is TRBV7-3 and J usage is TRBJ2-2; no clear D gene. V lost 1 base to trimming and J lost 2 bases, with 11 bases between them. This CDR3 contains 16 residues. The germline V gene has CDR1 SGHTA and CDR2 FQGTGA.

This clonotype was counted ten times or more. The chain uses TRBV5-1 and TRBJ2-7; D call uncertain. The CDR3 loop spans 13 amino acids. Between the trimmed V and J ends, which lost 1 base and 5 bases, there was a span of 10 bases. Germline V lookup: CDR1 SGHRS, CDR2 YFSETQ. CDR3 in amino acids: CASSLSGSNEQYF. The CDR3 DNA sequence: TGCGCCAGCAGCTTGTCCGGAAGCAACGAGCAGTACTTC.

This clonotype has a count of ten or more. The V and J genes are TRBV2 and TRBJ1-1; 10 positions match TRBD1. The CDR3 length is 12 residues. The germline gives CDR1 SNHLY, CDR2 FYNNEI. After removal of 6 bases from V and 10 bases from J, the junction contained 5 bases not matched to a gene. CDR3 loop: CASRDRGALAFF. The CDR3 bases are TGTGCCAGCAGGGACAGGGGGGCTCTAGCTTTCTTT. Filled out from reference TRBV2 and TRBJ1-1, the complete variable domain reads EPEVTQTPSHQVTQMGQEVILRCVPISNHLYFYWYRQILGQKVEFLVSFYNNEISEKSEIFDDQFSVERPDGSNFTLKIRSTKLEDSAMYFCASRDRGALAFFGQGTRLTVV.

The J gene is TRBJ2-6, the V gene TRBV5-1; D is uncertain. Germline V gene data show CDR1 as SGHRS and CDR2 as YFSETQ. The CDR3 is 15 residues long. Trimming took 5 bases from V and 0 from J, leaving 9 bases between them. Written as DNA, the CDR3 is TGCGCCAGCAGGCGGTCGGACTCTGGGGCCAACGTCCTGACTTTC. Encoded protein: CASRRSDSGANVLTF.

This clonotype was picked up many times. The chain combines TRBV5-1 with TRBJ2-4, with TRBD1 matching over 9 bases. From germline, CDR1 is SGHRS and CDR2 YFSETQ. Unmatched junction bases numbered 11, after V lost 4 bases and J lost 9 bases. CDR3 length: 15 amino acids. The CDR3 DNA reads TGCGCCAGCAGCACACCCGGGACAGGGTCTCCCATTCAGTACTTC. Its protein product is CASSTPGTGSPIQYF.